This T cell receptor beta chain was found in a study of blood T cell repertoires in COVID-19. Turning to the study itself: Nucleic acid was either cDNA or gDNA, and it came from T cells, B-cell-depleted T cells, or PBMCs.

The CDR3 consists of 16 residues. The J segment lost 4 bases and the V segment lost 4 bases, leaving 11 bases of the junction unmatched. The germline V gene encodes CDR1 SGHRS and CDR2 YFSETQ. The data were produced by immunoSEQ multiplex PCR, yet TCRdb's version contains in-frame clones alone and is incomplete. The data hold some 280,000 clones, with around four fifths observed a single time. Sequencing used peripheral blood. The TCR originated in a woman between 50 and 59 years old with active or convalescent COVID-19. The J gene is TRBJ1-2, the V gene TRBV5-1; 9 bases agree with TRBD1. CDR3 DNA sequence: TGCGCCAGCAGCCCCGGGACAGGGATGGTAGGCTATGGCTACACCTTC. This encodes CASSPGTGMVGYGYTF.